Listed here are 23 T cell receptor beta chains from one sample, sequenced in a study of T cell changes during pregnancy in multiple sclerosis. Some clones are missing from TCRdb's copy, which holds only in-frame ones; the method was immunoSEQ multiplex PCR. The repertoire holds 70,000 to 80,000 clones, with roughly 94% as singletons. The material was peripheral blood, obtained in the third trimester of pregnancy. The receptors stem from a female donor with multiple sclerosis, enrolled in a pregnancy study.

The chain uses TRBV19 and TRBJ1-1; 10 positions match TRBD1. The trim removed 8 bases at V and 0 bases at J, leaving 9 bases unmatched. Germline CDR1 LNHDA, CDR2 SQIVND (reference sequence). The CDR3 has 16 amino acids. The CDR3 region is CASRDRGVGVNTEAFF. CDR3 DNA sequence: TGTGCCAGTCGGGACAGGGGAGTTGGCGTGAACACTGAAGCTTTCTTT.

This rearrangement joins TRBV7-2 to TRBJ1-1; possibly TRBD1 for D (6 bases). The CDR3 is 15 amino acids. Germline V gene lookup returns CDR1 SGHTA and CDR2 FQGNSA. Trimming shortened V by 10 bases and J by 2 bases, and 20 bases separated the two germline ends. DNA of the CDR3: TGTGCCACCAGTACACAGGGCAGCCCAAACACTGAAGCTTTCTTT. Protein: CATSTQGSPNTEAFF.

The rearrangement joins TRBV9 to TRBJ2-5; D remains ambiguous. The CDR3 contains 12 residues. Germline-derived CDR1 and CDR2 are SGDLS and YYNGEE. Trimming stripped 3 bases from V and 3 bases from J, with 6 bases between. The CDR3 reads CASSAREETQYF. CDR3 nucleotides: TGTGCCAGCAGCGCCCGTGAAGAGACCCAGTACTTC.

V is TRBV7-6 and J is TRBJ1-2; 9 bases line up with TRBD1. The CDR3 length is 14 residues. With V trimmed by 3 bases and J by 8 bases, 7 bases remained unmatched. Germline-derived CDR1 and CDR2 are SGHVS and FNYEAQ. CDR3 sequence: CASSLGQGTGGYTF. In DNA, the CDR3 is TGTGCCAGCAGCTTGGGACAGGGTACCGGAGGCTACACCTTC. Using reference TRBV7-6 and TRBJ1-2 for the parts outside the CDR3, the full variable domain is GAGVSQSPRYKVTKRGQDVALRCDPISGHVSLYWYRQALGQGPEFLTYFNYEAQQDKSGLPNDRFSAERPEGSISTLTIQRTEQRDSAMYRCASSLGQGTGGYTFGSGTRLTVV.

This clone was seen a single time. V and J are TRBV7-2 and TRBJ1-3; D not resolved. The CDR3 consists of 15 residues. The germline V gene has CDR1 SGHTA and CDR2 FQGNSA. V dropped 1 base and J dropped 0 bases, with 7 bases sitting between them. CDR3: CASSLGANSGNTIYF. The CDR3, as DNA: TGTGCCAGCAGCTTAGGGGCAAACTCTGGAAACACCATATATTTT.

This chain uses TRBV7-2 with TRBJ2-2; D not resolved. Germline values: CDR1 SGHTA, CDR2 FQGNSA. Trimming shortened V by 1 base and J by 10 bases, and 10 bases separated the two germline ends. This CDR3 spans 13 amino acids. CDR3 coding DNA: TGTGCCAGCAGCTTAGAACCCAGTGTGGAGCTGTTTTTT. Translated, it gives CASSLEPSVELFF.

The chain combines TRBV19 with TRBJ1-1, with D possibly TRBD1 on 5 matching bases. This CDR3 is built from 15 residues. Germline V CDR1 and CDR2: LNHDA, SQIVND (reference sequence). V shed 7 bases and J shed 8 bases, with 23 bases lying between them. CDR3 in DNA: TGTGCCAGTATCATAAACGGGGGAACCCCGGCGGAAGCTTTCTTT. Its translation: CASIINGGTPAEAFF.

The V gene is TRBV2, the J gene TRBJ2-7; TRBD2 matches at 9 bases. The CDR3 is 12 residues long. J was trimmed by 4 bases and V by 11 bases; bases with no gene match: 6. In germline, CDR1 is SNHLY, CDR2 FYNNEI. The CDR3 region is CAVRGGAYEQYF. The CDR3 coding sequence is TGTGCCGTCCGCGGGGGGGCATACGAGCAGTACTTC.

The V and J genes are TRBV7-3 and TRBJ2-5; the D gene is possibly TRBD2 (6 bases). Germline V lookup: CDR1 SGHTA, CDR2 FQGTGA. V dropped 1 base and J dropped 2 bases, with 17 bases sitting between them. The CDR3 contains 17 residues. Written as DNA, the CDR3 is TGTGCCAGCAGCTTAATGGGACCGGGACTCCTACAAGAGACCCAGTACTTC. It codes for CASSLMGPGLLQETQYF.

The V and J genes are TRBV5-4 and TRBJ1-1; 7 bases fit TRBD1. CDR1 SGHNT and CDR2 YYREEE come from the germline V gene (reference sequence). The CDR3 consists of 15 residues. J lost 5 bases, V lost 4 bases, and 11 bases had no gene match. The CDR3 region has the DNA TGTGCCAGCAGCGGGCGGGACAGACCCGTTACTGAAGCTTTCTTT. Translated, it gives CASSGRDRPVTEAFF.

This chain joins TRBV7-9 and TRBJ1-6, with unresolved D. This CDR3 contains 17 residues. The germline V gene encodes CDR1 SEHNR and CDR2 FQNEAQ (reference sequence). V gave up 5 bases and J gave up 8 bases, with 22 bases separating them. The CDR3, as DNA: TGTGCCAGCAGCGAGAGCGGCAGACTCGCCCTTGATTCACCCCTCCACTTT. It is translated as CASSESGRLALDSPLHF.

The chain recombines TRBV5-6 with TRBJ2-2, with D perhaps matching TRBD1 (6 bases). The CDR3 has 14 residues. The V end lost 1 base, the J end lost 8 bases, and 12 bases lay between the germline ends. Germline lookup yields CDR1 SGHDT and CDR2 YYEEEE. CDR3: CASSLTGLIGELFF. CDR3 nucleotides: TGTGCCAGCAGCTTGACAGGGCTAATTGGGGAGCTGTTTTTT.

The chain is built from TRBV5-4 and TRBJ1-2; TRBD1 matches 8 bases. The V segment lost 6 bases and the J segment 4 bases; nucleotides outside the gene matches: 5. This CDR3 is 13 amino acids long. Per the germline V gene, CDR1 is SGHNT and CDR2 is YYREEE (reference sequence). CDR3 coding DNA: TGTGCCAGCACGACAGGGGCCTCCTATGGCTACACCTTC. It yields the protein CASTTGASYGYTF.

The gene calls are TRBV6-4 and TRBJ2-3, with a possible D match to TRBD2 (7 bases). Per germline, CDR1 MRHNA and CDR2 SNTAGT. The CDR3 length is 15 residues. Deletions cut 8 bases from V and 1 base from J, with 16 bases between. The CDR3 DNA sequence: TGTGCCAGCGCGACGGGGGCGGGGGGCACAGATACGCAGTATTTT. It is translated as CASATGAGGTDTQYF.

The V call is TRBV18, the J call TRBJ1-5; the D is unclear. V lost 5 bases, J lost 5 bases, and 10 bases lay in between. Per germline, CDR1 KGHSH and CDR2 LQKENI. The CDR3 sequence is 13 residues long. CDR3 residues: CASSEGRDQPQHF. CDR3 DNA sequence: TGTGCCAGCTCAGAGGGCAGAGATCAGCCCCAGCATTTT.

J is TRBJ2-1 and V is TRBV7-7, with 8 bases lining up with TRBD2. The V gene's germline CDR1 is SSHAT and CDR2 FNYEAQ (reference sequence). Trimming at V came to 3 bases and at J to 2 bases, leaving 0 bases not matched to a gene. This CDR3 is 14 amino acids long. The CDR3 loop is CASSFGGAYNEQFF. The CDR3 DNA reads TGTGCCAGCAGCTTCGGGGGGGCCTACAATGAGCAGTTCTTC.

This chain links TRBV4-2 with TRBJ2-7; 9 positions match TRBD2. V lost 2 bases, J lost 4 bases, and 9 bases stayed unmatched. The CDR3 consists of 16 residues. CDR1 and CDR2 from the germline V gene are LGHNA and YNFKEQ. The CDR3 sequence: CASSQPVAGAGYEQYF. Here the CDR3 DNA reads TGTGCCAGCAGCCAACCAGTAGCGGGGGCCGGATACGAGCAGTACTTC.

This chain joins TRBV5-1 and TRBJ2-7; D perhaps matches TRBD2 (6 bases). This CDR3 contains 15 residues. Germline loops: CDR1 SGHRS, CDR2 YFSETQ. V was cut by 4 bases and J by 5 bases, with 19 bases left in between. In DNA, the CDR3 is TGCGCCAGCAGCCAATTTCCCGGGGGACGGAACGAGCAGTACTTC. It translates to CASSQFPGGRNEQYF. Combining the CDR3 with reference TRBV5-1 and TRBJ2-7 gives the whole variable domain KAGVTQTPRYLIKTRGQQVTLSCSPISGHRSVSWYQQTPGQGLQFLFEYFSETQRNKGNFPGRFSGRQFSNSRSEMNVSTLELGDSALYLCASSQFPGGRNEQYFGPGTRLTVT.

The rearrangement links TRBV6-6 to TRBJ2-1, with TRBD1 matching 10 bases. The V segment lost 4 bases and the J segment 8 bases; nucleotides outside the gene matches: 11. Germline V gene lookup returns CDR1 MNHNY and CDR2 SVGAGI (reference sequence). This CDR3 is 16 amino acids long. CDR3 in amino acids: CASSSGGTGESDEQFF. In DNA form, the CDR3 reads TGTGCCAGCAGTTCCGGCGGGACAGGGGAGTCCGATGAGCAGTTCTTC.

This sequence joins TRBV29-1 and TRBJ1-1; D is perhaps TRBD1 (5 bases). Germline lookup yields CDR1 SQVTM and CDR2 ANQGSEA. The V end was cut by 4 bases, the J end by 5 bases, with 11 bases between. CDR3 size: 12 residues. In DNA form, the CDR3 reads TGCAGCGTTGCAGGGAGGCGAACTGAAGCTTTCTTT. It codes for CSVAGRRTEAFF.

This chain links TRBV27 with TRBJ1-2, with 9 bases aligning to TRBD1. Germline values: CDR1 MNHEY, CDR2 SMNVEV (reference sequence). The V segment lost 4 bases and the J segment 6 bases; nucleotides outside the gene matches: 9. There are 15 residues in the CDR3. CDR3 nucleotide sequence: TGTGCCAGCAGTTCGACAGGGGGGTGGATGAATGGCTACACCTTC. Its translation: CASSSTGGWMNGYTF.

The V gene is TRBV5-1, the J gene TRBJ2-1, with 10 bases aligning to TRBD2. CDR1 and CDR2 from the germline V gene are SGHRS and YFSETQ. V lost 0 bases, J lost 9 bases, and 6 bases stayed unmatched. This CDR3 spans 15 amino acids. In DNA, the CDR3 is TGCGCCAGCAGCTTGGACACTAGCGGGGCGAGTGAGCAGTTCTTC. Its translation is CASSLDTSGASEQFF.

The count of this clone is one. The chain couples TRBV18 to TRBJ2-2, with D perhaps TRBD1 (5 bases). Per germline, CDR1 KGHSH and CDR2 LQKENI. The CDR3 consists of 17 residues. V lost 3 bases, J lost 2 bases, and 16 bases lay in between. Written as DNA, the CDR3 is TGTGCCAGCTCACCGGACCTCCTCAGGGCAAACACCGGGGAGCTGTTTTTT. This translates into CASSPDLLRANTGELFF.